The 10 T cell receptor beta chains below all came from one sample that was sequenced in a study of cytomegalovirus exposure and HLA in healthy donors. It was with 60 Vbeta and 13 Jbeta primers that the PCR ran. Sequenced by immunoSEQ multiplex PCR; TCRdb stores in-frame clones only, minus some. The sample includes about 200,000 clones, around 85% of them seen just once. The sequenced sample consisted of PBMCs. The receptors here all came from a man aged 45-60 years in good health and CMV-seronegative.

This chain links TRBV30 with TRBJ1-5; D perhaps matches TRBD1 (5 bases). V dropped 2 bases and J dropped 4 bases, with 15 bases sitting between them. The CDR3 is 15 residues long. CDR1 is GTSNPN and CDR2 is SVGIG in the germline V gene (reference sequence). The CDR3 region is CAWSLDRGLNQPQHF. The DNA of the CDR3 is TGTGCCTGGAGTCTCGACCGGGGGTTGAATCAGCCCCAGCATTTT.

This clone was found a few times. The V gene is TRBV11-3, the J gene TRBJ1-1; no firm D call. V was trimmed by 0 bases and J by 1 base, leaving 3 bases between them. The CDR3 spans 13 residues. Germline V gives CDR1 SGHNT, CDR2 YENEEA. The CDR3 nucleotides read TGTGCCAGCAGCTTAGAACAGAACACTGAAGCTTTCTTT. Translating gives CASSLEQNTEAFF.

Concerning this clone itself: One end of the junction does not line up with germline, which may come from a read error. The sample holds other DNA sequences that translate to the same CDR3. The chain uses TRBV15 and TRBJ2-7; D not resolved. This CDR3 is built from 18 residues. The V gene's germline CDR1 is LNHNV and CDR2 YYDKDF (reference sequence). CDR3 nucleotide sequence: TGCGCCACCAGCAGAGAAACTCAGCGAGCGAGAAGCTCCTACGAGCAGTACTTC. Encoded protein: CATSRETQRARSSYEQYF.

V is TRBV9 and J is TRBJ2-2, with D unclear. Germline CDR1 SGDLS, CDR2 YYNGEE. The CDR3 is made up of 13 amino acids. Trimming stripped 1 base from V and 4 bases from J, with 5 bases between. CDR3 coding DNA: TGTGCCAGCAGCGTAAGAGTCACCGGGGAGCTGTTTTTT. Its translation is CASSVRVTGELFF. Full variable domain (missing parts from reference TRBV9 and TRBJ2-2): DSGVTQTPKHLITATGQRVTLRCSPRSGDLSVYWYQQSLDQGLQFLIQYYNGEERAKGNILERFSAQQFPDLHSELNLSSLELGDSALYFCASSVRVTGELFFGEGSRLTVL.

This clone was observed a handful of times. The chain joins TRBV28 to TRBJ1-5; the D gene is possibly TRBD1 (5 bases). The germline gives CDR1 MDHEN, CDR2 SYDVKM. V lost 10 bases and J lost 0, with 19 bases in between. The CDR3 has 16 residues. The CDR3: CATGETPVYSNQPQHF. The CDR3 DNA reads TGTGCCACGGGGGAGACACCCGTCTATAGCAATCAGCCCCAGCATTTT.

V is TRBV2 and J is TRBJ2-5; D perhaps matches TRBD1 (6 bases). CDR3 length: 15 residues. Germline lookup yields CDR1 SNHLY and CDR2 FYNNEI. Trimming cost V 8 bases and J 5 bases, with 21 bases left between them. The CDR3 loop reads CASYIGGSSGETQYF. The CDR3 nucleotides read TGTGCCAGCTACATTGGGGGCTCATCTGGGGAGACCCAGTACTTC.

The chain employs TRBV23-1 and TRBJ2-7; 12 positions agree with TRBD2. TRBV23-1 is an ORF, and what it does is uncertain. The CDR3 is made up of 21 amino acids. J lost 3 bases, V lost 4 bases, and 22 bases had no gene match. CDR3 in amino acids: CASSLFAPRRLAGVSDYEQYF. Written as DNA, the CDR3 is TGCGCCAGCAGTCTATTTGCCCCCAGAAGACTAGCGGGAGTTTCAGACTACGAGCAGTACTTC.

In its sample, this clone was seen a few times. The J gene is TRBJ2-3, the V gene TRBV11-3, with D hard to call. V gave up 2 bases and J gave up 0 bases, with 6 bases separating them. Germline CDR1 and CDR2: SGHNT and YENEEA. There are 14 residues in the CDR3. The DNA of the CDR3 is TGTGCCAGCAGCTTAACTACAAGCACAGATACGCAGTATTTT. This encodes CASSLTTSTDTQYF.

With regard to this clone: The sample holds other DNA sequences that translate to the same CDR3. The rearrangement uses TRBV28 and TRBJ1-3; 7 bases match TRBD1. The CDR3 is made up of 14 amino acids. With V trimmed by 7 bases and J by 4 bases, 7 bases remained unmatched. Per the germline V gene, CDR1 is MDHEN and CDR2 is SYDVKM. CDR3 protein: CASTPTGSGNTIYF. CDR3 nucleotide sequence: TGTGCCAGCACCCCGACAGGGTCCGGAAACACCATATATTTT.

The gene calls are TRBV10-3 and TRBJ1-2; D is perhaps TRBD1 (5 bases). With 0 bases removed from V and 0 bases from J, the gap between germline ends came to 8 bases. The CDR3 runs to 15 residues. CDR1 and CDR2 from the germline V gene are ENHRY and SYGVKD. The CDR3 sequence: CAISESTGTNYGYTF. In DNA form, the CDR3 reads TGTGCCATCAGTGAGTCAACAGGTACTAACTATGGCTACACCTTC.